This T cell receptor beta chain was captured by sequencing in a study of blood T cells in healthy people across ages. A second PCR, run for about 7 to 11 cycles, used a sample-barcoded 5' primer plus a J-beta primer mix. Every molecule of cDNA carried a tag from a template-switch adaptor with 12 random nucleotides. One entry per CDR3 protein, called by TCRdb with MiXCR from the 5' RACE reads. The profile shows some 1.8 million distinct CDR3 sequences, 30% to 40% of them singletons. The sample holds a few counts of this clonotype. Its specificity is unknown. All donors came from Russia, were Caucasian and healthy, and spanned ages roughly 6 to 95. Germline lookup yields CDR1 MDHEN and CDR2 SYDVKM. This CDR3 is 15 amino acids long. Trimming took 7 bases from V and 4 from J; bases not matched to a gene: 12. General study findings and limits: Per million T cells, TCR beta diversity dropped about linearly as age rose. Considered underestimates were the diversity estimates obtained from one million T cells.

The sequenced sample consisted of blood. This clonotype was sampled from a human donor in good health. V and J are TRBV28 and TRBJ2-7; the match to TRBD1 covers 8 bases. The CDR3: CASTPGQAFWYEQYF. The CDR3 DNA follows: TGTGCCAGCACCCCGGGACAGGCCTTCTGGTACGAGCAGTACTTC.